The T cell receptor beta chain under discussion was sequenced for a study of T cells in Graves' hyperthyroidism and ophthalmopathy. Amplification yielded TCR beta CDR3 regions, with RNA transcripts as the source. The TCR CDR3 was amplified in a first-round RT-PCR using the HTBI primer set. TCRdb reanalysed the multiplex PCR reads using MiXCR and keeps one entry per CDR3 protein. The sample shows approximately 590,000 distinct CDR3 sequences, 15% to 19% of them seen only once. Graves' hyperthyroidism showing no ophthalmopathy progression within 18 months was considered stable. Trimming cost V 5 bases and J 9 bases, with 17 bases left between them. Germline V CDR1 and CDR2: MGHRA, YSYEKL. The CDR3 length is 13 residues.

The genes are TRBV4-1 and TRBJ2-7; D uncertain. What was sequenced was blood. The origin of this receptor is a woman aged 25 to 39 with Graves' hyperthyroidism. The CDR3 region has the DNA TGCGCCAGCAGCACGCTGGTTCCTCCACGGCAGTACTTC. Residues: CASSTLVPPRQYF.